This T cell receptor (beta chain) was captured by sequencing in a study of Ad26.COV2.S vaccination and SARS-CoV-2 variants. V lost 0 bases and J lost 5; bases outside the gene matches: 4. CDR1 is SGHAT, CDR2 FQDESV, per germline (reference sequence). CDR3 length: 15 amino acids. Stated treatment: about 20 received Ad26.COV2.S at low or high dose, single or two shots; about 5 received placebo; per-sample allocation not given. Material that was analyzed had been drawn on day 63 after the first vaccine or placebo injection. Donation came from an adult in Boston who was aged 18-55 years. Assay: immunoSEQ multiplex PCR; the TCRdb copy retains only in-frame clones and omits some. Of hundreds of thousands of clones in the sample, about nine tenths were seen once. As concerns this clone: Its antigen is not known.

Whole-study results and caveats: Vaccinees displayed broader spike-specific TCR repertoires than placebo recipients.

The source was peripheral blood, collected in a trial of Ad26.COV2.S vaccine versus placebo. The receptor's source is a person aged 18-60 years who received the Ad26.COV2.S COVID-19 vaccine or a placebo. The gene calls are TRBV11-1 and TRBJ1-2; TRBD1 agrees at 9 bases. The CDR3 region is CASSLAGGQGYGYTF. The CDR3 nucleotides read TGTGCCAGCAGCTTAGCTGGGGGACAGGGTTATGGCTACACCTTC.